Reported below is one TCR beta chain. Its matching antigen is unknown. This CDR3 contains 15 residues. CDR1 is SGHTA, CDR2 FQGTGA, per germline. With 4 bases clipped from V and 5 bases from J, the junction kept 3 bases outside the gene matches. Limited-stage small-cell lung cancer patients underwent surgery between 2008 and 2020. Some clones are missing from TCRdb's copy, which holds only in-frame ones; the method was immunoSEQ multiplex PCR. In the table there are several hundred clones, roughly nine tenths of which are singletons. This record belongs to a study of T cells and copy number aberrations in small-cell lung cancer. General study points: Due to few samples, these findings require validation.

V usage is TRBV7-3 and J usage is TRBJ2-2; 11 nucleotides line up with TRBD2. This TCR was sampled from a man aged 60-69 years with small cell lung cancer. The sample consisted of tumor tissue. The CDR3 region is CASSSLAGGTGELFF. The DNA for the CDR3 is TGTGCCAGCAGCTCCCTAGCGGGGGGAACCGGGGAGCTGTTTTTT.